This passage covers 7 T cell receptor beta chains from one sample sequenced in a study of shared clonotypes between healthy human individuals. Sequencing used immunoSEQ multiplex PCR; TCRdb keeps in-frame clones, though not all of them. In the table there are roughly 2,500,000 clones, roughly 93% of which are singletons. The specimen sequenced was naive CD4+ T cells from PBMCs. As for subset: CD45RA+ positively selected. These receptors all stem from a man aged 18 to 35 in good health. Some clones in this sample may be carry-over from other donors' samples.

Here the CDR3 reads CASSNQGRFNQPQHF. The CDR3 nucleotides read TGTGCCAGCTCAAACCAAGGACGGTTCAATCAGCCCCAGCATTTT. The V call is TRBV18, the J call TRBJ1-5; D remains ambiguous. The germline V gene encodes CDR1 KGHSH and CDR2 LQKENI. The CDR3 runs 15 residues. Trimming stripped 5 bases from V and 3 bases from J, with 14 bases between. The full variable domain, with the rest looked up from reference TRBV18 and TRBJ1-5, is NAGVMQNPRHLVRRRGQEARLRCSPMKGHSHVYWYRQLPEEGLKFMVYLQKENIIDESGMPKERFSAEFPKEGPSILRIQQVVRGDSAAYFCASSNQGRFNQPQHFGDGTRLSIL.

This chain links TRBV6-1 with TRBJ2-1; TRBD2 agrees at 7 bases. CDR3 length equals 10 residues. Per the germline V gene, CDR1 is MNHNS and CDR2 is SASEGT. The ends lost 4 bases at V and 14 bases at J; junction bases unmatched: 2. The CDR3 DNA reads as TGTGCCAGCAGTGTGGGACTAAAGTTCTTC. This codes for CASSVGLKFF.

V is TRBV28 and J is TRBJ2-7; no clear D gene. The CDR3 is 12 residues long. With 6 bases removed from V and 2 bases from J, the gap between germline ends came to 8 bases. Germline V lookup: CDR1 MDHEN, CDR2 SYDVKM. The CDR3 spells CASRRNPYEQYF. For the CDR3, the DNA is TGTGCCAGCAGGCGGAACCCCTACGAGCAGTACTTC.

The chain joins TRBV2 to TRBJ2-1; no clear D. Germline V gene sequence: CDR1 SNHLY, CDR2 FYNNEI. The CDR3 totals 13 residues. Trimming shortened V by 7 bases and J by 0 bases, and 7 bases separated the two germline ends. The CDR3 protein is CASNWDSYNEQFF. In DNA form, the CDR3 reads TGTGCCAGCAACTGGGACTCCTACAATGAGCAGTTCTTC.

The chain uses TRBV27 and TRBJ2-1, with 9 nucleotides matching TRBD2. The CDR3 consists of 15 residues. Germline V lookup: CDR1 MNHEY, CDR2 SMNVEV (reference sequence). V trimming: 5 bases; J trimming: 2 bases; junction bases outside the gene matches: 4. The CDR3 region has the DNA TGTGCCAGCAGTGGGGGCGGGAGGGCCTACAATGAGCAGTTCTTC. Amino acids: CASSGGGRAYNEQFF.

The chain combines TRBV10-3 with TRBJ1-6; D call uncertain. The V gene's germline CDR1 is ENHRY and CDR2 SYGVKD. V was trimmed by 3 bases and J by 9 bases, leaving 15 bases between them. The CDR3 is 15 residues long. CDR3: CAISELGQASSPLHF. The DNA of the CDR3 is TGTGCCATCAGTGAATTAGGTCAGGCCTCTTCACCCCTCCACTTT.

The V gene is TRBV29-1, the J gene TRBJ1-2; no reliable D call. This CDR3 is built from 10 residues. The V end was cut by 4 bases, the J end by 7 bases, with 7 bases between. Germline V gene lookup returns CDR1 SQVTM and CDR2 ANQGSEA. For the CDR3, the DNA is TGCAGCGTTGTGAATAGTGGCTACACCTTC. Translated: CSVVNSGYTF.